The 16 T cell receptor beta chains below all came from one sample that was sequenced in a study of blood T cell repertoires in COVID-19. Libraries were prepared by immunoSEQ multiplex PCR; TCRdb keeps only in-frame clonotypes and omits some of them. The profile shows 78,000 or so clones, roughly four fifths of them singletons. Sequenced input: peripheral blood. Receptor source: a human donor in a cohort sampled during active COVID-19.

The chain combines TRBV27 with TRBJ1-2, with 7 positions matching TRBD1. The CDR3 has 11 amino acids. Trimming removed 9 bases from V and 6 bases from J; junction bases left unmatched: 4. Germline CDR1 is MNHEY and CDR2 is SMNVEV (reference sequence). The CDR3 region has the DNA TGTGCCAGTAGACAGGGAAATGGCTACACCTTC. It specifies CASRQGNGYTF.

V usage is TRBV5-5 and J usage is TRBJ2-4; no reliable D call. Trimming took off 0 bases at V and 1 base at J, with 11 bases between the two ends. CDR1 and CDR2 (germline): SGHKS, YYEKEE (reference sequence). The length of the CDR3 is 16 residues. In DNA, the CDR3 is TGTGCCAGCAGCTTGGAGCGCAGCCAGGCCAAAAACATTCAGTACTTC. Encoded protein: CASSLERSQAKNIQYF.

V and J are TRBV11-3 and TRBJ2-2; 9 bases map to TRBD2. This CDR3 comprises 16 residues. Germline CDR1 is SGHNT and CDR2 is YENEEA. J gave up 4 bases and V 2 bases, and 5 bases lay outside the gene matches. The CDR3 region has the DNA TGTGCCAGCAGCTTAATAGCGGGAGTCACCACCGGGGAGCTGTTTTTT. Protein: CASSLIAGVTTGELFF. Filled out from reference TRBV11-3 and TRBJ2-2, the complete variable domain reads EAGVVQSPRYKIIEKKQPVAFWCNPISGHNTLYWYLQNLGQGPELLIRYENEEAVDDSQLPKDRFSAERLKGVDSTLKIQPAELGDSAVYLCASSLIAGVTTGELFFGEGSRLTVL.

V and J are TRBV30 and TRBJ1-2, with unresolved D. In germline, CDR1 is GTSNPN, CDR2 SVGIG (reference sequence). Trimming pared 1 base from V and 2 bases from J, leaving 8 bases between. The CDR3 is 13 amino acids. The CDR3 loop reads CAWSGAGNYGYTF. The CDR3 DNA is TGTGCCTGGAGTGGGGCGGGGAACTATGGCTACACCTTC.

V is TRBV6-4 and J is TRBJ2-3; the D is unclear. The V end was cut by 0 bases, the J end by 4 bases, with 8 bases between. The CDR3 consists of 14 residues. The germline gives CDR1 MRHNA, CDR2 SNTAGT. CDR3 sequence: CASSDSSPADTQYF. The CDR3 region has the DNA TGTGCCAGCAGTGACTCGAGCCCCGCAGATACGCAGTATTTT.

The chain is built from TRBV12-3 or TRBV12-4 and TRBJ2-4; the D is unclear. V shed 3 bases and J shed 8 bases, with 11 bases lying between them. The CDR3 runs 13 residues. The CDR3 protein is CASSFRENDIQYF. In DNA form, the CDR3 reads TGTGCCAGCAGTTTCCGAGAGAACGACATTCAGTACTTC.

The chain links TRBV11-2 to TRBJ2-3; no clear D gene. CDR1 is SGHAT, CDR2 FQNNGV, per germline. Between the trimmed V and J ends, which lost 2 bases and 13 bases, there was a span of 13 bases. There are 12 residues in the CDR3. The CDR3 reads CASSLFSKGEYF. DNA for the CDR3: TGTGCCAGCAGCTTATTCTCCAAAGGAGAGTATTTT.

The CDR3 protein is CASSQDGGVGNQPQHF. The DNA for the CDR3 is TGCGCCAGCAGCCAAGACGGGGGTGTAGGCAATCAGCCCCAGCATTTT. V gene TRBV4-1 combines with J gene TRBJ1-5; TRBD1 is a possible D gene (5 bases). Germline CDR1 and CDR2: MGHRA and YSYEKL. The CDR3 contains 16 residues. The V end was cut by 0 bases, the J end by 2 bases, with 11 bases between.

The chain couples TRBV19 to TRBJ2-1; 7 bases are shared with TRBD1. This CDR3 is 16 amino acids long. Germline assignment: CDR1 LNHDA and CDR2 SQIVND (reference sequence). Losses at the gene ends were 3 bases for V and 7 bases for J; bases not matched to a gene: 12. CDR3 DNA sequence: TGTGCCAGTAGTATTGTACCTGGGACAGCCCCGAATGAGCAGTTCTTC. This codes for CASSIVPGTAPNEQFF.

CDR3 loop: CAWNSRDRGFEQYF. The CDR3 nucleotides read TGTGCCTGGAATTCGCGGGACAGGGGTTTCGAGCAGTACTTC. The rearrangement links TRBV30 to TRBJ2-7, with TRBD1 identical over 10 bases. V was clipped by 4 bases and J by 6 bases; unmatched bases: 9. The CDR3 is 14 residues long. The germline gives CDR1 GTSNPN, CDR2 SVGIG (reference sequence).

This rearrangement joins TRBV28 to TRBJ1-4; weak D call: TRBD1 (6 bases). The CDR3 has 12 residues. Per the germline V gene, CDR1 is MDHEN and CDR2 is SYDVKM. V was pared by 6 bases and J by 8 bases, with 10 bases between. The CDR3: CASRQGREKLFF. CDR3 nucleotide sequence: TGTGCCAGCAGGCAGGGGAGAGAAAAACTGTTTTTT.

The chain couples TRBV6-6 to TRBJ2-1, with a weak D call TRBD1 (5 bases). The CDR3 is 13 amino acids. Germline lookup yields CDR1 MNHNY and CDR2 SVGAGI (reference sequence). V lost 2 bases and J 7 bases, leaving 9 bases between the germline ends. The CDR3 DNA sequence: TGTGCCAGCAGTTACAGGGGTATGAATGAGCAGTTCTTC. Its translation is CASSYRGMNEQFF.

The chain carries TRBV6-1 and TRBJ1-6; D is unclear. The CDR3 is 14 amino acids. Trimming removed 1 base at V and 5 bases at J, with 6 bases between. CDR1 and CDR2 (germline): MNHNS, SASEGT. Here the CDR3 reads CASSEGHNNSPLHF. For the CDR3, the DNA is TGTGCCAGCAGTGAAGGGCATAATAATTCACCCCTCCACTTT.

V gene TRBV9 combines with J gene TRBJ2-3, with TRBD2 identical over 8 bases. V lost 2 bases to trimming and J lost 0 bases; unmatched junction nucleotides: 8. Germline V gives CDR1 SGDLS, CDR2 YYNGEE. The CDR3 runs to 17 residues. The CDR3: CASSVRPASGSTDTQYF. The CDR3 DNA follows: TGTGCCAGCAGCGTGAGGCCGGCTAGCGGGAGCACAGATACGCAGTATTTT.

This chain joins TRBV6-6 and TRBJ1-5, with 7 bases identical to TRBD1. The CDR3 extends over 15 amino acids. CDR1 is MNHNY and CDR2 is SVGAGI in the germline V gene (reference sequence). V shed 0 bases and J 6 bases; nucleotides not matched to a gene: 5. CDR3 nucleotide sequence: TGTGCCAGCAGTTACTCGCAGGACAGGAGTCAGCCCCAGCATTTT. Translation gives CASSYSQDRSQPQHF.

The gene calls are TRBV2 and TRBJ1-6, with 7 bases identical to TRBD1. This CDR3 contains 14 residues. Per the germline V gene, CDR1 is SNHLY and CDR2 is FYNNEI. Germline trimming cut 2 bases from V and 5 bases from J; bases unmatched to any gene: 0. The CDR3 DNA sequence: TGTGCCAGCAGTGAAACAGGGGATAATTCACCCCTCCACTTT. Translating it yields CASSETGDNSPLHF.